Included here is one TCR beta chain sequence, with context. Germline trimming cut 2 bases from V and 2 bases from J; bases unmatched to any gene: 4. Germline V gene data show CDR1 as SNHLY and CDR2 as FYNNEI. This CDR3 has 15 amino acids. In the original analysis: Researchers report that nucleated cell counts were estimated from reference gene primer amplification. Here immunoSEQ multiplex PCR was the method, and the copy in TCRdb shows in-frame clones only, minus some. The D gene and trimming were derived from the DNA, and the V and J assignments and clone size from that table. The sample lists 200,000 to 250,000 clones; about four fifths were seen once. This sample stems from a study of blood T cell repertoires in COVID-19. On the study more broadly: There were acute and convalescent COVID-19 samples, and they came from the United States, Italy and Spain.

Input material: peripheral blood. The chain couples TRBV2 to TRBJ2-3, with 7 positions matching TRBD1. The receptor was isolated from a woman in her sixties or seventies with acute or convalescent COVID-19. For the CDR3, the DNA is TGTGCCAGCAGTGAAACCGGACAGGTCACAGATACGCAGTATTTT. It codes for CASSETGQVTDTQYF.